One sample yielded the 14 T cell receptor beta chains listed below, sequenced in a study of T cells in localized non-small cell lung cancer. This table comes from immunoSEQ multiplex PCR, and its TCRdb copy is limited to in-frame clones, with some not included. The profile covers more than 1,000 clones, with roughly 22% appearing a single time and about 20% taken by the ten largest. The sequencing here drew on normal lung tissue next to the tumor, taken before any cancer treatment. These TCRs come from a man aged 35-75 years with stage III squamous cell lung carcinoma.

In this sample, this clone turned up a few times. The rearrangement links TRBV7-2 to TRBJ2-3; 9 bases agree with TRBD1. This CDR3 comprises 15 residues. V lost 4 bases, J lost 4 bases, and 6 bases stayed unmatched. Germline assignment: CDR1 SGHTA and CDR2 FQGNSA. The CDR3 DNA reads TGTGCCAGCAGCTCGGGACAGGGCTTCGCAGATACGCAGTATTTT. It specifies CASSSGQGFADTQYF.

This clone turned up a few times. The chain carries TRBV6-8 and TRBJ2-7; possibly TRBD2 for D (6 bases). Per germline, CDR1 MNHGY and CDR2 SAAAGT. This CDR3 has 14 amino acids. V was trimmed by 5 bases and J by 0 bases, leaving 11 bases between them. The CDR3 region has the DNA TGTGCCAGCAGTCGGGGACTCAACTCCTACGAGCAGTACTTC. The encoded protein is CASSRGLNSYEQYF.

In its sample, this clone was seen a few times. V gene TRBV12-5 combines with J gene TRBJ1-1, with TRBD1 matching over 7 bases. Germline CDR1 LGHNT, CDR2 FRNRAP. CDR3 size: 12 residues. The CDR3 is CASLRGETEAFF. The CDR3 bases are TGTGCCAGCCTCAGGGGGGAAACTGAAGCTTTCTTT.

This clone has just a few counts. The gene calls are TRBV9 and TRBJ2-3; D perhaps matches TRBD1 (6 bases). CDR1 is SGDLS and CDR2 is YYNGEE in the germline V gene. V was clipped by 5 bases and J by 1 base, with 14 bases between them. This CDR3 spans 15 amino acids. The CDR3 nucleotides are TGTGCCAGCAGTGAACTACAGGGTGGCACAGATACGCAGTATTTT. Encoded protein: CASSELQGGTDTQYF.

The chain combines TRBV9 with TRBJ2-7, with D unclear. The CDR3 has 13 amino acids. Germline V gene sequence: CDR1 SGDLS, CDR2 YYNGEE. The germline V and J ends were trimmed by 4 bases and 5 bases, with 13 bases remaining between them. The CDR3 region has the DNA TGTGCCAGCAGCCCGTGGTCCACCCACGAGCAGTACTTC. Translating gives CASSPWSTHEQYF.

This clone has more than one count but fewer than ten. V is TRBV9 and J is TRBJ1-6; D is unclear. The CDR3 has 15 amino acids. V lost 0 bases, J lost 5 bases, and 9 bases lay in between. Germline-derived CDR1 and CDR2 are SGDLS and YYNGEE. CDR3 sequence: CASSVGQENNSPLHF. The DNA for the CDR3 is TGTGCCAGCAGCGTAGGCCAGGAGAATAATTCACCCCTCCACTTT.

This clone counts as medium-sized. The chain links TRBV11-3 to TRBJ1-2, with TRBD1 matching 8 bases. J lost 8 bases, V lost 5 bases, and 10 bases had no gene match. CDR1 is SGHNT and CDR2 is YENEEA in the germline V gene. This CDR3 spans 14 amino acids. CDR3 coding DNA: TGTGCCAGCAGCCTCGGGACAGGAGCCTCGGGCTACACCTTC. Its protein is CASSLGTGASGYTF.

This chain connects TRBV13 to TRBJ1-5; TRBD1 is a possible D gene (5 bases). Trimming pared 0 bases from V and 7 bases from J, leaving 7 bases between. The CDR3 is made up of 13 amino acids. Germline values: CDR1 PRHDT, CDR2 FYEKMQ (reference sequence). CDR3 sequence (DNA): TGTGCCAGCAGCTTAGGTTGGGGCCAGCCCCAGCATTTT. Its translation: CASSLGWGQPQHF.

This clone was counted a few times. The V and J genes are TRBV6-8 and TRBJ1-5, with D possibly matching TRBD1 (6 bases). Germline CDR1 is MNHGY and CDR2 is SAAAGT. The CDR3 consists of 14 residues. V lost 8 bases to trimming and J lost 6 bases, with 17 bases between them. CDR3 loop: CASSGAGVAQPQHF. The CDR3, as DNA: TGTGCCAGCTCCGGGGCAGGGGTTGCTCAGCCCCAGCATTTT.

This clone counts as medium-sized. This chain links TRBV23-1 with TRBJ1-5; weak D call: TRBD1 (5 bases). TRBV23-1 is an open reading frame, and its role is uncertain. V shed 6 bases and J shed 2 bases, with 17 bases lying between them. The length of the CDR3 is 16 residues. CDR3 nucleotide sequence: TGCGCCAGCAGCCAAGATCTGCGAGGGGGCAATCAGCCCCAGCATTTT. The encoded protein is CASSQDLRGGNQPQHF.

V gene TRBV11-3 combines with J gene TRBJ1-4; D perhaps matches TRBD1 (6 bases). The CDR3 has 16 residues. Trimming pared 5 bases from V and 7 bases from J, leaving 20 bases between. The germline V gene has CDR1 SGHNT and CDR2 YENEEA. The CDR3, as DNA: TGTGCCAGCAGCCAAGTAGTTCCCGGGGGCTTTGAAAAACTGTTTTTT. It is translated as CASSQVVPGGFEKLFF.

The chain carries TRBV6-8 and TRBJ1-5; no reliable D call. V shed 5 bases and J shed 2 bases, with 7 bases lying between them. The CDR3 covers 13 residues. Germline CDR1 reads MNHGY; CDR2 reads SAAAGT. Written as DNA, the CDR3 is TGTGCCAGCAGTGAGCAGGGCAATCAGCCCCAGCATTTT. Encoded protein: CASSEQGNQPQHF.

The chain employs TRBV28 and TRBJ2-1; a possible D gene is TRBD2 (5 bases). Between the trimmed V and J ends, which lost 5 bases and 5 bases, there was a span of 19 bases. The CDR3 totals 16 residues. CDR1 is MDHEN and CDR2 is SYDVKM in the germline V gene. CDR3 loop: CASSSRWASRHNEQFF. CDR3 DNA sequence: TGTGCCAGCAGTAGCCGCTGGGCTAGCCGCCACAATGAGCAGTTCTTC.

The chain couples TRBV10-3 to TRBJ2-4; 10 nucleotides align to TRBD2. Germline CDR1 and CDR2: ENHRY and SYGVKD. With V trimmed by 2 bases and J by 8 bases, 12 bases remained unmatched. The CDR3 is 17 residues long. The CDR3 reads CAISERNSAGGRYIQYF. The DNA of the CDR3 is TGTGCCATCAGTGAGCGGAATTCAGCGGGAGGGCGCTACATTCAGTACTTC.